This is a list of T cell receptor beta chains from one sample in a study of blood T cell repertoires in COVID-19. Some clones are missing from TCRdb's copy, which holds only in-frame ones; the method was immunoSEQ multiplex PCR. The table shows some 340,000 clones, with about 85% occurring only once. Sequenced: peripheral blood. All receptors derive from a woman in her late teens or twenties with acute or convalescent COVID-19. CDR3s include the opening cysteine and the closing phenylalanine or tryptophan. The D gene is left open where the match is weak. Only part of the rows carry a size: once, few, many, or a class if the clone is expanded.

v_gene,j_gene,d_gene,abundance,CDR3aa,CDR3nt
TRBV29-1,TRBJ2-7,TRBD2,-,CSGGGSLDSYEQYF,TGCAGCGGGGGGGGGAGCCTGGACTCCTACGAGCAGTACTTC
TRBV21-1,TRBJ2-5,-,-,CASSKVAGKETQYF,TGTGCCAGCAGCAAAGTGGCAGGGAAAGAGACCCAGTACTTC
TRBV4-2,TRBJ1-5,-,-,CASSQDPQANNQPQHF,TGTGCCAGCAGCCAAGATCCCCAGGCTAACAATCAGCCCCAGCATTTT
TRBV2,TRBJ2-7,-,-,CASSELGGEQYF,TGTGCCAGCAGTGAATTGGGGGGTGAGCAGTACTTC
TRBV5-6,TRBJ1-4,-,-,CASSLVREEEKLFF,TGTGCCAGCAGCTTGGTCAGGGAGGAGGAAAAACTGTTTTTT
TRBV2,TRBJ1-5,-,-,CASSERPPGYQPQHF,TGTGCCAGCAGTGAAAGGCCGCCGGGGTATCAGCCCCAGCATTTT
TRBV5-4,TRBJ1-1,TRBD1,-,CASSYQRQGVEAFF,TGTGCCAGCAGTTACCAACGACAGGGGGTTGAAGCTTTCTTT
TRBV2,TRBJ1-5,-,-,CASSEGHSTYSNQPQHF,TGTGCCAGCAGTGAAGGGCACAGTACTTATAGCAATCAGCCCCAGCATTTT
TRBV6-5,TRBJ1-3,-,-,CASTDSHPGNTIYF,TGTGCCAGCACGGACAGTCACCCTGGAAACACCATATATTTT
TRBV5-1,TRBJ2-7,TRBD2,-,CASSLGLAPPITYEQYF,TGCGCCAGCAGCTTGGGACTAGCCCCACCAATAACCTACGAGCAGTACTTC
TRBV9,TRBJ1-6,TRBD1,-,CASSERTGSNSPLHF,TGTGCCAGCAGCGAGCGGACAGGGAGCAATTCACCCCTCCACTTT
TRBV30,TRBJ2-2,TRBD2,-,CAWRRSGGSWSTGELFF,TGTGCCTGGAGGCGTAGCGGGGGGAGCTGGAGCACCGGGGAGCTGTTTTTT
TRBV24-1,TRBJ2-1,-,-,CATSDLFMNEQFF,TGTGCCACCAGTGATCTATTTATGAATGAGCAGTTCTTC
TRBV28,TRBJ1-2,-,-,CASSLRRGNYYGYTF,TGTGCCAGCAGTTTGAGGAGGGGAAACTACTATGGCTACACCTTC
TRBV15,TRBJ2-5,-,-,CATSRDPGAQETQYF,TGCGCCACCAGCAGAGACCCAGGGGCCCAAGAGACCCAGTACTTC
TRBV28,TRBJ1-6,-,-,CASSPLGSSYNSPLHF,TGTGCCAGCAGTCCCTTAGGGAGCTCCTATAATTCACCCCTCCACTTT
TRBV11-2,TRBJ2-7,TRBD1,once,CASSLAAFNRGYYEQYF,TGTGCCAGCAGCTTAGCGGCTTTTAACAGGGGGTACTACGAGCAGTACTTC
TRBV19,TRBJ1-1,-,once,CASSIATGSTEAFF,TGTGCCAGTAGCATTGCGACGGGGAGCACTGAAGCTTTCTTT
TRBV5-1,TRBJ2-2,-,-,CASSLGRGTVPPGELFF,TGCGCCAGCAGCTTGGGTAGGGGTACTGTACCCCCCGGGGAGCTGTTTTTT
TRBV27,TRBJ2-1,TRBD2,-,CASSSPSGAYNEQFF,TGTGCCAGCAGTTCCCCTAGCGGCGCTTACAATGAGCAGTTCTTC
TRBV29-1,TRBJ2-7,TRBD1,-,CSVRTGGSSYEQYF,TGCAGCGTACGAACAGGGGGTAGCTCCTACGAGCAGTACTTC
TRBV4-1,TRBJ2-7,-,-,CASSQGTGTYEQYF,TGCGCCAGCAGCCAGGGAACAGGGACCTACGAGCAGTACTTC
TRBV30,TRBJ2-3,-,-,CAWTTGVPDTQYF,TGTGCCTGGACCACGGGGGTCCCAGATACGCAGTATTTT
TRBV30,TRBJ2-1,TRBD2,-,CAWRGTSGGPNEQFF,TGTGCCTGGAGGGGAACTAGCGGGGGTCCAAATGAGCAGTTCTTC
TRBV5-4,TRBJ1-2,TRBD1,-,CASSLVGQGEGYTF,TGTGCCAGCAGCTTGGTGGGACAGGGCGAAGGCTACACCTTC
TRBV30,TRBJ2-7,TRBD1,-,CASLTGTGAYEQYF,TGTGCCTCACTTACCGGGACAGGGGCCTACGAGCAGTACTTC
TRBV5-4,TRBJ2-3,TRBD2,-,CASSRGTSREDTQYF,TGTGCCAGCAGCCGCGGGACTAGCAGGGAAGATACGCAGTATTTT
TRBV10-3,TRBJ2-7,TRBD2,many,CAISDSGSSREQYF,TGTGCCATCAGTGATAGCGGGAGTTCGCGGGAGCAGTACTTC
TRBV19,TRBJ1-2,-,-,CASSMWRGNYGYTF,TGTGCCAGTAGTATGTGGAGGGGCAACTATGGCTACACCTTC
TRBV24-1,TRBJ2-3,-,-,CATGLSTDTQYF,TGTGCCACGGGACTGAGCACAGATACGCAGTATTTT
TRBV9,TRBJ1-5,TRBD1,-,CASSVGEGGQPQHF,TGTGCCAGCAGCGTAGGGGAAGGGGGCCAGCCCCAGCATTTT
TRBV7-9,TRBJ1-4,TRBD1,-,CASSSWGQGRGTNEKLFF,TGTGCCAGCAGCTCGTGGGGACAGGGGAGAGGAACTAATGAAAAACTGTTTTTT
TRBV10-3,TRBJ1-5,-,-,CAISDWAGINQPQHF,TGTGCCATCAGTGATTGGGCAGGGATCAATCAGCCCCAGCATTTT
TRBV6-4,TRBJ1-2,-,once,CASSDSSLQGSSYGYTF,TGTGCCAGCAGTGACTCGAGTCTGCAGGGATCTTCGTATGGCTACACCTTC
TRBV28,TRBJ2-2,-,-,CASSHSRGATGELFF,TGTGCCAGCAGCCATAGTCGGGGGGCGACCGGGGAGCTGTTTTTT
TRBV7-2,TRBJ1-6,-,-,CASSLGMAGAGSPLHF,TGTGCCAGCAGCTTAGGTATGGCGGGCGCCGGTTCACCCCTCCACTTT
TRBV5-1,TRBJ1-2,-,-,CASSLGGLNYGYTF,TGCGCCAGCAGCTTGGGGGGACTTAACTATGGCTACACCTTC
TRBV5-1,TRBJ2-5,TRBD1,-,CASSRGQGRGETQYF,TGCGCCAGCAGCCGGGGACAGGGGAGAGGAGAGACCCAGTACTTC
TRBV19,TRBJ1-2,TRBD1,-,CASNPSGTGSVGYTF,TGTGCCAGTAATCCCTCCGGGACAGGGTCGGTCGGCTACACCTTC
TRBV5-6,TRBJ2-7,-,-,CASSSRDTLYEQYF,TGTGCCAGCAGCTCCCGGGACACCCTCTACGAGCAGTACTTC
TRBV3-1/TRBV3-2,TRBJ2-5,TRBD2,-,CASSYSGGETQYF,TGTGCCAGCAGCTATAGCGGGGGAGAGACCCAGTACTTC
TRBV19,TRBJ2-1,-,-,CASSIERGENNEQFF,TGTGCCAGTAGTATCGAACGGGGAGAGAACAATGAGCAGTTCTTC
TRBV6-5,TRBJ1-2,-,-,CASSSGTNYGYTF,TGTGCCAGCAGTTCCGGGACAAACTATGGCTACACCTTC
TRBV30,TRBJ1-2,-,-,CAWYRDYGYTF,TGTGCCTGGTACAGGGACTATGGCTACACCTTC
TRBV10-3,TRBJ1-2,-,-,CAISEPSEDNYGYTF,TGTGCCATCAGTGAGCCTTCGGAGGATAACTATGGCTACACCTTC
TRBV7-2,TRBJ2-7,TRBD2,few,CASSRSGSSFEQYF,TGTGCCAGCAGCCGTAGCGGGAGTTCTTTCGAGCAGTACTTC
TRBV18,TRBJ1-2,TRBD1,-,CASSPKISGQGGANYGYTF,TGTGCCAGCTCACCGAAGATCTCGGGACAGGGCGGAGCGAACTATGGCTACACCTTC